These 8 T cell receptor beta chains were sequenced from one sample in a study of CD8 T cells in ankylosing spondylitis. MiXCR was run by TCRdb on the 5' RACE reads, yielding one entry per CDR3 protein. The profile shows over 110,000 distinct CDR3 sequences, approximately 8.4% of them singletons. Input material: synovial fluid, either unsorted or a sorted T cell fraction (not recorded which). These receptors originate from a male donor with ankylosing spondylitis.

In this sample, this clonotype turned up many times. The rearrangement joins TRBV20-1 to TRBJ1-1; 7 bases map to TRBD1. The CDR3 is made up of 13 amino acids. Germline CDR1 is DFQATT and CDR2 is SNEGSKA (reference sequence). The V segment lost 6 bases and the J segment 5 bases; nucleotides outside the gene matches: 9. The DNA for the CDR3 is TGCAGTGCAAGGACAGGTTGGGGAACTGAAGCTTTCTTT. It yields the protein CSARTGWGTEAFF.

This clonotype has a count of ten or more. The CDR3 DNA follows: TGCGCCAGCAGCCATACGACAGGAACCCATCAGCCCCAGCATTTT. Protein sequence: CASSHTTGTHQPQHF. The genes are TRBV4-3 and TRBJ1-5; D might be TRBD1 (6 bases). CDR3 length equals 15 residues. Trimming took off 3 bases at V and 5 bases at J, with 14 bases between the two ends. CDR1 LGHNA and CDR2 YSLEER come from the germline V gene.

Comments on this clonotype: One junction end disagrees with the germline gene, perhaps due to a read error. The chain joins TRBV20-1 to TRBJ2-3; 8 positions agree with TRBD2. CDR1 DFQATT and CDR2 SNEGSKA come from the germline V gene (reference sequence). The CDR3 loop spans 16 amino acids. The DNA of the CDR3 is TGCAGTCCTAGAGATAAGACTAGCGAGTACACAGATACGCAGTATTTT. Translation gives CSPRDKTSEYTDTQYF.

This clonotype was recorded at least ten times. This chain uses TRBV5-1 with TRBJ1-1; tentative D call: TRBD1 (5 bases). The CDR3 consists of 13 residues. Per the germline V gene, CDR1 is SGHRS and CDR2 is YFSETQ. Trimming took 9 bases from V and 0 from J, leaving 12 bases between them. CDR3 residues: CANKTEMNTEAFF. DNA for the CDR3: TGCGCCAATAAGACAGAAATGAACACTGAAGCTTTCTTT.

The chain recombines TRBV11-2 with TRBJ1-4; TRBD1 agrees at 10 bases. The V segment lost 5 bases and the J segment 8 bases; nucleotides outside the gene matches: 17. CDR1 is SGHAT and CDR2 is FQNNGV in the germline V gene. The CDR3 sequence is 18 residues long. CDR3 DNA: TGTGCCAGCAGCAGGGGTTCGAGACAGGGGGCCCTCGGGGAAAAACTGTTTTTT. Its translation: CASSRGSRQGALGEKLFF. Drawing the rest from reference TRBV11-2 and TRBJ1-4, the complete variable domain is EAGVAQSPRYKIIEKRQSVAFWCNPISGHATLYWYQQILGQGPKLLIQFQNNGVVDDSQLPKDRFSAERLKGVDSTLKIQPAKLEDSAVYLCASSRGSRQGALGEKLFFGSGTQLSVL.

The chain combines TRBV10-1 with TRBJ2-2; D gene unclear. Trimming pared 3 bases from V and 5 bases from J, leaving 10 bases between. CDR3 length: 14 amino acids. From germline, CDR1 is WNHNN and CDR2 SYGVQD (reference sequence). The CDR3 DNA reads TGCGCCAGCAGTGACCCGGACCTAACCGGGGAGCTGTTTTTT. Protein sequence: CASSDPDLTGELFF.

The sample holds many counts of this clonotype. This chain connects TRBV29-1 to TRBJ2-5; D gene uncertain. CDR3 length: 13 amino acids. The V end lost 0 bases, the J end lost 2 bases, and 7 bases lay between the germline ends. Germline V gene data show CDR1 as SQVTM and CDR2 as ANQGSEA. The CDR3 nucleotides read TGCAGCGTTGAAGACCTTTTACAAGAGACCCAGTACTTC. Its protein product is CSVEDLLQETQYF.

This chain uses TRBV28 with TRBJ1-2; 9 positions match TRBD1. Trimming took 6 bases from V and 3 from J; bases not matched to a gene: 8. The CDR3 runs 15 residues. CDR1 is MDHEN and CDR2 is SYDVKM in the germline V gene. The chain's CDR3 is CASSPQGAGHYGYTF. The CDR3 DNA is TGTGCCAGCAGCCCACAGGGGGCAGGACACTATGGCTACACCTTC.